A selection of T cell receptor beta chains follows, all from one sample in a study of response to subunit inactivated influenza vaccine. TCRdb used MiXCR to reprocess the RT-PCR reads, holding one entry per CDR3 protein. The sample holds about 500,000 distinct CDR3 sequences, approximately 15% seen once. Sample: CD4+ T cells sorted from PBMCs, taken less than 30 months after vaccination. The source of these receptors is a man between 50 and 70 years old who received an inactivated influenza vaccine. Each CDR3 is given with its conserved first and last residue. D genes are given only for firm matches. The listing skips clone size in some rows; elsewhere it reads once, few, many or a size class.

d_call	clone_size	v_call	j_call	cdr3_aa	cdr3_nt
NA	few	TRBV20-1	TRBJ2-5	CSASPPGQETQYF	TGCAGTGCTAGCCCCCCAGGGCAAGAGACCCAGTACTTC
TRBD2	NA	TRBV7-2	TRBJ2-3	CASSFLAGVPTDTQYF	TGTGCCAGCAGCTTTCTAGCGGGGGTACCCACAGATACGCAGTATTTT
NA	NA	TRBV20-1	TRBJ1-5	CSAQVAGAYQPQHF	TGCAGTGCCCAAGTCGCAGGGGCCTATCAGCCCCAGCATTTT
TRBD1	NA	TRBV5-5	TRBJ2-5	CASRRQGGSETQYF	TGTGCCAGCAGGAGACAGGGGGGGTCAGAGACCCAGTACTTC
NA	many	TRBV29-1	TRBJ2-1	CSVVTTDEQFF	TGCAGCGTTGTTACTACAGATGAGCAGTTCTTC
TRBD1	NA	TRBV28	TRBJ2-3	CASSRTGAADTQYF	TGTGCCAGCAGCAGGACAGGGGCGGCAGATACGCAGTATTTT
NA	NA	TRBV6-2/TRBV6-3	TRBJ2-5	CASSYRVQETQYF	TGTGCCAGCAGTTACAGGGTTCAAGAGACCCAGTACTTC
NA	few	TRBV5-1	TRBJ2-5	CASSLSGAETQYF	TGCGCCAGCAGCTTGTCAGGGGCTGAGACCCAGTACTTC
NA	NA	TRBV29-1	TRBJ2-1	CSVERVTADNEQFF	TGCAGCGTTGAAAGGGTGACAGCCGACAATGAGCAGTTCTTC
NA	NA	TRBV27	TRBJ1-2	CASSRLDSYGYTF	TGTGCCAGCAGCCGATTGGACAGCTATGGCTACACCTTC
NA	many	TRBV16	TRBJ2-1	CASSQDGRDDNEQFF	TGTGCCAGCAGCCAAGACGGGCGAGACGACAATGAGCAGTTCTTC
NA	few	TRBV28	TRBJ2-7	CASSKPGHSEQYF	TGTGCCAGCAGTAAACCGGGACATTCCGAGCAGTACTTC
TRBD1	few	TRBV12-3/TRBV12-4	TRBJ2-1	CASSLLGQGANEQFF	TGTGCCAGCAGTTTGTTGGGACAGGGGGCTAATGAGCAGTTCTTC
NA	few	TRBV5-1	TRBJ2-1	CASSLDGVNNEQFF	TGCGCCAGCAGCTTGGACGGTGTAAACAATGAGCAGTTCTTC
NA	few	TRBV29-1	TRBJ2-1	CSGWRGENEQFF	TGCAGCGGTTGGAGGGGGGAAAATGAGCAGTTCTTC
TRBD1	few	TRBV3-1	TRBJ1-6	CASSLDRGSSPLHF	TGTGCCAGCAGCCTGGACAGGGGAAGTTCACCCCTCCACTTT
TRBD2	many	TRBV29-1	TRBJ2-1	CSEGTSEYNEQFF	TGCAGTGAAGGGACTAGCGAATACAATGAGCAGTTCTTC
TRBD1	few	TRBV7-9	TRBJ2-5	CASSLYGTVGETQYF	TGTGCCAGCAGCTTGTATGGGACAGTCGGGGAGACCCAGTACTTC
NA	NA	TRBV7-8	TRBJ1-4	CASSSGRNEKLFF	TGTGCCAGCAGCAGTGGCCGAAATGAAAAACTGTTTTTT
NA	many	TRBV4-2	TRBJ2-7	CASSQDLLSYEQYF	TGTGCCAGCAGCCAAGATCTCCTCTCCTACGAGCAGTACTTC